The clone carrying this T cell receptor (beta chain) showed up just a few times. Its specificity is not known. This entry comes from a study of identical twins. The CDR3 runs 14 residues. V lost 6 bases to trimming and J lost 9 bases; unmatched junction nucleotides: 4. Germline CDR1 and CDR2: SGHAT and FQNNGV. Findings of the study overall: For monozygotic twins, models underestimated out-of-frame TCR alpha sharing.

Using its own MiXCR run on the 5' RACE reads, TCRdb lists one record per CDR3 protein. This repertoire shows 690,000 or so distinct CDR3 sequences, approximately 9% found once; its top ten account for more than 0.75%. These same records also appear under a second study, on yellow fever vaccine responses in identical twins.

Sequenced material: PBMCs. The source is a young woman in good health. J is TRBJ2-1 and V is TRBV11-2, with 14 bases that match TRBD2. In DNA, the CDR3 is TGTGCCAGCAGGGGACTAGCGGGAGTAGCTGAGCAGTTCTTC. Translation gives CASRGLAGVAEQFF.